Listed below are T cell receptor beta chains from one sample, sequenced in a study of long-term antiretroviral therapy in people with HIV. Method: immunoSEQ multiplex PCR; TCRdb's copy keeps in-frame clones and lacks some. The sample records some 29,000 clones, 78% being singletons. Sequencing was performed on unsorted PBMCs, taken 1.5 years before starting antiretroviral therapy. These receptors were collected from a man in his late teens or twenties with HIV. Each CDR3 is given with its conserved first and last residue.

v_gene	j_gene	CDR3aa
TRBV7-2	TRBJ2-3	CASSLVGLAGAPDTQYF
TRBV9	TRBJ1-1	CASSSPGRGASAFF
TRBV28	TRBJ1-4	CASTDARGRGEKLFF
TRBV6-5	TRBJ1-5	CASSGGGESNQPQHF
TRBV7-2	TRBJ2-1	CASSLGTGAPGSYNEQFF
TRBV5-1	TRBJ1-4	CASSPGQGLEKLFF
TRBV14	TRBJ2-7	CASGQGFYEQYF
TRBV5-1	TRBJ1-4	CASSLGGGMEEGKLFF
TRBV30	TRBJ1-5	CAWSEGTVENQPQHF
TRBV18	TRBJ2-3	CASSTPDRGDTQYF
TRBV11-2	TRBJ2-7	CASSWGTGVPYEQYF
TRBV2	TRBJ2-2	CASSRTGGGSNTGELFF
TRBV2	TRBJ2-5	CASSRGQGAWLETQYF
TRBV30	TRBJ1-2	CAWSVRSNYGYTF
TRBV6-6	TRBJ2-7	CASSYRSDSFYEQYF
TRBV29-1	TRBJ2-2	CSGYNTGELFF
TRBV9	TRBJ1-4	CASSVSGGVGEKLFF
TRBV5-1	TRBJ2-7	CASSLFGTGTVYEQYF
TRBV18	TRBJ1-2	CASSPTYRDSVSGTF
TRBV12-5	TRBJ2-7	CASGERGGDEQYF
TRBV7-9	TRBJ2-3	CASSLIYGSGRAVHTQYF
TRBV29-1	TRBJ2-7	CSVVGHGGNEQYF
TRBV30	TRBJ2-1	CAWSRGSSYNEQFF
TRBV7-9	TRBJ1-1	CASSRDANTEAFF
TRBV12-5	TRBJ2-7	CASGLRTGAYEQYF
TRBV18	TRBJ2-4	CASSPPGQGPSLAKNIQYF
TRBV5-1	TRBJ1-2	CASRSDPGGGYTF
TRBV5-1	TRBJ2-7	CASSLQGADPLLEQYF
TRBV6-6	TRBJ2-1	CASGVQGNEQFF
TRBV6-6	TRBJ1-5	CASGQGGIDSNQPQHF
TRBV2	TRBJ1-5	CASSDGSGVEAQHF
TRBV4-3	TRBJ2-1	CASSQDSTSGGGEQFF
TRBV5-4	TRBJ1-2	CASSQGDANYGYTF
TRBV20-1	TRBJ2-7	CSASYSYEQYF
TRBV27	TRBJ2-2	CASSPLGEGRGELFF
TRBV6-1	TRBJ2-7	CASRDQGSEQYF
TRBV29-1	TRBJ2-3	CSVEGLEGYTDTQYF
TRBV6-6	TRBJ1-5	CASSYRDRGRRQPQHF